The 26 T cell receptor beta chains listed next were all sequenced from one sample in a study of metastatic and nonmetastatic thyroid tumors. Using MiXCR, TCRdb re-called clones from the PCR reads. The profile shows approximately 84,000 clones, 14% to 15% of them singletons. Thyroid surgery was performed in patients who had received no treatment beforehand. The material sequenced was blood. The receptors shown here come from a female donor with papillary thyroid cancer or a benign thyroid nodule (not recorded which). Some clones in this sample may be carry-over from other donors' samples.

At least ten counts were recorded for this clone. The V and J genes are TRBV4-2 and TRBJ2-7; 7 nucleotides match TRBD2. The CDR3 is 16 amino acids. From germline, CDR1 is LGHNA and CDR2 YNFKEQ. Trimming removed 2 bases from V and 3 bases from J; junction bases left unmatched: 10. This chain's CDR3 is CASSQLGLLRIYEQYF. For the CDR3, the DNA is TGTGCCAGCAGCCAATTGGGACTATTACGGATCTACGAGCAGTACTTC.

At least ten counts were recorded for this clone. V usage is TRBV12-3 or TRBV12-4 and J usage is TRBJ2-5; D not resolved. The CDR3 loop spans 13 amino acids. Trimming stripped 3 bases from V and 5 bases from J, with 10 bases between. The CDR3 sequence: CASSFLGMETQYF. CDR3 DNA sequence: TGTGCCAGCAGTTTTCTAGGGATGGAGACCCAGTACTTC.

At least ten counts were recorded for this clone. This chain links TRBV5-1 with TRBJ2-7; D could derive from TRBD1 or TRBD2 (5 bases each). Trimming removed 3 bases from V and 2 bases from J, with 15 bases in between. The CDR3 loop spans 15 amino acids. Looked up from germline, CDR1 is SGHRS and CDR2 is YFSETQ. The CDR3 spells CASSWTLLGAYEQYF. In DNA form, the CDR3 reads TGCGCCAGCAGCTGGACTCTCCTGGGGGCCTACGAGCAGTACTTC. Full variable domain (missing parts from reference TRBV5-1 and TRBJ2-7): KAGVTQTPRYLIKTRGQQVTLSCSPISGHRSVSWYQQTPGQGLQFLFEYFSETQRNKGNFPGRFSGRQFSNSRSEMNVSTLELGDSALYLCASSWTLLGAYEQYFGPGTRLTVT.

For this clone: A much more abundant neighbour one base away suggests this may be a read error. The CDR3 DNA is TGTGCCAGCAGCTTAGATTGGCAGGGTCCTCTGCGGGCCAACGTCCTGACTTTC. Encoded protein: CASSLDWQGPLRANVLTF. V and J are TRBV11-2 and TRBJ2-6; possible D gene TRBD1, 5 bases. Germline assignment: CDR1 SGHAT and CDR2 FQNNGV. The CDR3 extends over 18 amino acids. V dropped 0 bases and J dropped 5 bases, with 17 bases sitting between them.

This clone came up many times. The chain has TRBV30 and TRBJ1-1, with TRBD1 matching over 7 bases. Germline-derived CDR1 and CDR2 are GTSNPN and SVGIG (reference sequence). V shed 3 bases and J 1 base; nucleotides not matched to a gene: 8. This CDR3 contains 15 residues. This CDR3 reads CAWRTQGGENTEAFF. CDR3 coding DNA: TGTGCCTGGAGGACTCAAGGGGGCGAGAACACTGAAGCTTTCTTT.

This chain joins TRBV4-2 and TRBJ2-3; possibly TRBD1 or TRBD2 for D (5 bases each). Germline-derived CDR1 and CDR2 are LGHNA and YNFKEQ. The CDR3 covers 16 residues. V lost 0 bases, J lost 2 bases, and 12 bases lay in between. The CDR3, as DNA: TGTGCCAGCAGCCAAGATTATGGGGGAATCACAGATACGCAGTATTTT. Its protein product is CASSQDYGGITDTQYF.

V is TRBV11-2 and J is TRBJ2-2, with D uncertain. Germline V gene data show CDR1 as SGHAT and CDR2 as FQNNGV. The V and J ends lost 1 base and 3 bases respectively, with 12 bases between them. The CDR3 is made up of 16 amino acids. The CDR3 DNA is TGTGCCAGCAGCTTAGGGACCCTGAGGTACACCGGGGAGCTGTTTTTT. Its translation is CASSLGTLRYTGELFF. Drawing the rest from reference TRBV11-2 and TRBJ2-2, the complete variable domain is EAGVAQSPRYKIIEKRQSVAFWCNPISGHATLYWYQQILGQGPKLLIQFQNNGVVDDSQLPKDRFSAERLKGVDSTLKIQPAKLEDSAVYLCASSLGTLRYTGELFFGEGSRLTVL.

This chain connects TRBV5-4 to TRBJ2-7; D might be TRBD1 or TRBD2, each matching 5 bases. V was shortened by 2 bases and J by 0 bases, with 12 bases between the two germline ends. The CDR3 runs 15 residues. CDR1 is SGHNT and CDR2 is YYREEE in the germline V gene (reference sequence). The CDR3 coding sequence is TGTGCCAGCAGCTTTGGGGGTGTTAGCTCCTACGAGCAGTACTTC. Translation gives CASSFGGVSSYEQYF.

This clone was detected many times. This rearrangement joins TRBV3-1 to TRBJ2-7; D could derive from TRBD1 or TRBD2 (5 bases each). Deletions cut 1 base from V and 4 bases from J, with 20 bases between. From germline, CDR1 is LGHDT and CDR2 YNNKEL (reference sequence). The CDR3 totals 17 residues. The CDR3 DNA reads TGTGCCAGCAGCCAAGGATTAGGGGCAAGAGGGGAGTACGAGCAGTACTTC. Protein: CASSQGLGARGEYEQYF.

The table lists this clone with many counts. This CDR3 is also generated by other DNA sequences in the sample. The chain employs TRBV18 and TRBJ2-5, with D perhaps matching TRBD2 (6 bases). The V gene's germline CDR1 is KGHSH and CDR2 LQKENI. This CDR3 spans 14 amino acids. The V gene lost 0 bases and the J gene lost 1 base, with 6 bases spanning the gap. The CDR3 DNA reads as TGTGCCAGCTCACCACCGGGACTCCAAGAGACCCAGTACTTC. Protein product: CASSPPGLQETQYF.

J is TRBJ2-2 and V is TRBV28; TRBD1 agrees at 8 bases. Looked up from germline, CDR1 is MDHEN and CDR2 is SYDVKM. V dropped 6 bases and J dropped 9; count of bases not matched to a gene: 15. This CDR3 is 16 amino acids long. The CDR3 spells CASRLDRGSMTWELFF. The CDR3 region has the DNA TGTGCCAGCAGACTCGACAGGGGATCGATGACCTGGGAGCTGTTTTTT. Looking up the rest from reference TRBV28 and TRBJ2-2 gives the full variable domain: DVKVTQSSRYLVKRTGEKVFLECVQDMDHENMFWYRQDPGLGLRLIYFSYDVKMKEKGDIPEGYSVSREKKERFSLILESASTNQTSMYLCASRLDRGSMTWELFFGEGSRLTVL.

Only a few counts were recorded for this clone. This may arise from a read error, as a much more abundant clone is one base away. The chain uses TRBV29-1 and TRBJ2-3, with a tentative D call TRBD2 (6 bases). The CDR3 has 12 amino acids. The V gene's germline CDR1 is SQVTM and CDR2 ANQGSEA. The CDR3 DNA sequence: TGCAGCGGTGGGATAGCGGAAGATACGCTGTATTTT. Residues: CSGGIAEDTLYF.

This clone has a count of ten or more. The V gene is TRBV19, the J gene TRBJ2-2, with D hard to call. V gave up 3 bases and J gave up 4 bases, with 9 bases separating them. CDR3 length: 14 residues. Germline CDR1 is LNHDA and CDR2 is SQIVND (reference sequence). The CDR3 DNA reads as TGTGCCAGTAGTATTGTGACGGGCACCGGGGAGCTGTTTTTT. Amino acids: CASSIVTGTGELFF.

In its sample, this clone was seen many times. The chain recombines TRBV19 with TRBJ1-1; D is ambiguous. The germline V and J ends were trimmed by 4 bases and 2 bases, with 20 bases remaining between them. The V gene's germline CDR1 is LNHDA and CDR2 SQIVND (reference sequence). This CDR3 is 17 amino acids long. The CDR3 DNA is TGTGCCAGTAGTACCTTGCCCCGGACGGCCGCCAACACTGAAGCTTTCTTT. Residues: CASSTLPRTAANTEAFF.

As concerns this clone: A much larger clone sits a single nucleotide away, making a read error possible. The identical CDR3 is also encoded by other nucleotide sequences in the sample. V and J are TRBV3-1 and TRBJ2-3; 7 nucleotides match TRBD2. Germline lookup yields CDR1 LGHDT and CDR2 YNNKEL (reference sequence). The CDR3 has 16 residues. DNA of the CDR3: TGTGCCAGCAGCCAAGATCGGGGAGGGGCCACAGATACGCAGTATTTC. As protein: CASSQDRGGATDTQYF.

The V gene is TRBV9, the J gene TRBJ1-2, with 7 bases matching TRBD1. The CDR3 runs to 16 residues. Germline CDR1 is SGDLS and CDR2 is YYNGEE. With V trimmed by 1 base and J by 4 bases, 10 bases remained unmatched. The DNA for the CDR3 is TGTGCCAGCAGCGTAACCCAGGGGGGAGCTACCTATGGCTACACCTTC. It is translated as CASSVTQGGATYGYTF.

There are many counts of this clone. V usage is TRBV6-4 and J usage is TRBJ1-4; D may be TRBD1 (5 bases). The CDR3 length is 14 residues. Looked up from germline, CDR1 is MRHNA and CDR2 is SNTAGT. Trimming pared 6 bases from V and 8 bases from J, leaving 16 bases between. The CDR3 coding sequence is TGTGCCAGCAGAGGCAGGGAGGCGATAGAAAAACTGTTTTTT. It specifies CASRGREAIEKLFF.

This clone came up many times. The rearrangement joins TRBV2 to TRBJ1-3, with TRBD1 as a possible D gene (5 bases). The V end was cut by 8 bases, the J end by 5 bases, with 16 bases between. The CDR3 contains 14 residues. Per the germline V gene, CDR1 is SNHLY and CDR2 is FYNNEI. CDR3 loop: CASGILGVRNTIYF. CDR3 sequence (DNA): TGTGCCAGCGGCATTTTAGGGGTTAGAAACACCATATATTTT.

Details on this clone: One base away lies a much larger clone, so this may be a sequencing read error. The chain has TRBV20-1 and TRBJ2-3; D unresolved. The CDR3 is made up of 12 amino acids. V dropped 1 base and J dropped 7 bases, with 9 bases sitting between them. In germline, CDR1 is DFQATT, CDR2 SNEGSKA (reference sequence). CDR3 loop: CSARVQAYTQYF. The DNA for the CDR3 is TGCAGTGCTAGAGTCCAGGCATATACGCAGTATTTT.

This clone was recorded many times. The DNA for the CDR3 is TGTGCCAGCAGCGGCCTCCTCCCGACAGTTCAAGAGACCCAGTACTTC. Its protein is CASSGLLPTVQETQYF. The V call is TRBV3-1, the J call TRBJ2-5; possibly TRBD1 for D (5 bases). The CDR3 contains 16 residues. Trimming left V 5 bases short and J 2 bases short, with 18 bases between. Looked up from germline, CDR1 is LGHDT and CDR2 is YNNKEL (reference sequence).

The table lists this clone with many counts. The V call is TRBV10-3, the J call TRBJ1-2; 8 positions match TRBD1. The ends lost 5 bases at V and 10 bases at J; junction bases unmatched: 6. The CDR3 covers 12 residues. Germline V gene lookup returns CDR1 ENHRY and CDR2 SYGVKD. DNA of the CDR3: TGTGCCATCAGTCCTGACAGGGGTGACTACACCTTC. Residues: CAISPDRGDYTF.

The rearrangement uses TRBV5-1 and TRBJ2-1, with D possibly called TRBD1 or TRBD2 (5 bases each). Germline-derived CDR1 and CDR2 are SGHRS and YFSETQ. CDR3 length: 20 amino acids. Trimming left V 3 bases short and J 0 bases short, with 25 bases between. The CDR3 nucleotides read TGCGCCAGCAGCTCCCGGACCCAGGGAGCCTCTCTGAGCTCCTACAATGAGCAGTTCTTC. This codes for CASSSRTQGASLSSYNEQFF. Using reference TRBV5-1 and TRBJ2-1 for the parts outside the CDR3, the full variable domain is KAGVTQTPRYLIKTRGQQVTLSCSPISGHRSVSWYQQTPGQGLQFLFEYFSETQRNKGNFPGRFSGRQFSNSRSEMNVSTLELGDSALYLCASSSRTQGASLSSYNEQFFGPGTRLTVL.

This clone was seen many times. CDR3 loop: CASTQGVGTGELFF. CDR3 in DNA: TGTGCCAGCACCCAAGGGGTCGGCACCGGGGAGCTGTTTTTT. The chain recombines TRBV6-2 or TRBV6-3 with TRBJ2-2, with D tentatively TRBD1 (5 bases). Germline CDR1 reads MNHEY; CDR2 reads SVGEGT. The CDR3 is made up of 14 amino acids. The ends were cut back, 7 bases at V and 4 bases at J, with 13 bases in the middle.

The sample holds one count of this clone. This sequence joins TRBV5-4 and TRBJ2-1, with 10 bases identical to TRBD2. CDR3 length: 13 residues. J gave up 7 bases and V 6 bases, and 4 bases lay outside the gene matches. Per the germline V gene, CDR1 is SGHNT and CDR2 is YYREEE (reference sequence). The CDR3, as DNA: TGTGCCAGCATGGGACTAGCGATTAATGAGCAGTTCTTC. Amino acids: CASMGLAINEQFF.

In this sample, this clone turned up many times. The chain uses TRBV20-1 and TRBJ2-7; TRBD2 matches at 8 bases. The CDR3 has 11 amino acids. The germline gives CDR1 DFQATT, CDR2 SNEGSKA (reference sequence). The V segment lost 6 bases and the J segment 6 bases; nucleotides outside the gene matches: 4. CDR3: CSARGGGEQYF. In nucleotides, the CDR3 is TGCAGTGCCCGGGGGGGGGGCGAGCAGTACTTC.

This clone was seen many times. The chain uses TRBV2 and TRBJ2-4, with a tentative D call TRBD2 (6 bases). Deletions cut 8 bases from V and 1 base from J, with 12 bases between. Per germline, CDR1 SNHLY and CDR2 FYNNEI. The CDR3 length is 14 residues. The CDR3 nucleotides are TGTGCCAGCGGATTGGAGGGGGCCAAAAACATTCAGTACTTC. This encodes CASGLEGAKNIQYF.